This T cell receptor (beta chain) appears in the sequencing data of a study of T cell clonality in common variable immunodeficiency (dated by TCRdb to the mid-2010s). Broad study findings and their caveats: Increased TCRbeta clonality was found in CVID subjects compared with healthy controls (t-test p = 0.018), with the increase being most characteristic of about a third of subjects. Fewer deletions and N-nucleotide insertions were reportedly observed in CVID TCRbeta sequences, and highly modified clones with 13 or more V deletions were reportedly absent from CVID TCRbeta sequences. Even though DNA input was the same, control samples had an average of about 80,000 unique sequences each, compared with approximately 32,000 in CVID samples. It was noted by the authors that sequencing of the repertoires of T cell subpopulations would be needed to clarify the cause of the increased clonality in CVID. Fewer TCRbeta clones were shared among CVID subjects than among healthy controls (p < 0.0001). Differences among patients in the CVID cohort limited the correlations between repertoire features and clinical complications.

Most CVID patients and most healthy controls were of Caucasian heritage. Heparinized peripheral whole blood samples of about 4.5 to 9 ml were collected from each donor. Genomic DNA from adults with common variable immune deficiency (CVID) and from healthy adult controls was used to sequence TCRbeta CDR3 repertoires. A total of 22 healthy adult volunteers (approximately 12 female and some 10 male; age range about 20 to 75 years, mean age about 32) were included in the control group. To isolate peripheral blood mononuclear cells, diluted blood was subjected to density centrifugation over Hypaque 1077 or Ficoll-Paque. Genomic DNA was extracted from unsorted mononuclear cells by Qiagen column purification or by a centrifugation-based method. About this clone itself: The clone's antigen remains unknown.

Equivalent amounts of genomic DNA from CVID and control samples were used as sequencing input. For every sample, a 60 bp segment covering the rearranged TCRbeta CDR3 region was amplified and then sequenced. TCRbeta amplification used the immunoSEQ assay, a bias-corrected multiplex PCR with high-throughput sequencing. Turning to the authors' computational methods: Each unique nucleotide sequence was treated as a clone and annotated with V, D and J genes, copy number and frequency. Sequences were labeled productive if in frame, and non-productive if out of frame or containing stop codons. As previously described, clonality was calculated on the basis of Shannon's entropy. The predicted amino acid sequences of productive clones were used to derive the mean CDR3 Kyte-Doolittle hydropathy. Scaled V gene usage was hierarchically clustered using Manhattan distance and complete linkage with the R hclust function. Clone sharing by CDR3 amino acid sequence was assessed by resampling 12 repertoires per group over 100 rounds. The repertoires were screened for about 70 published EBV-specific TCRbeta sequences and 200 to 250 published CMV-specific TCRbeta sequences. Two CVID samples yielding fewer than 10,000 sequences were excluded from analysis, leaving approximately 40 CVID repertoires. TCRdb mirrors the immuneACCESS table, restricted to in-frame sequences. Some clones are absent from its copies; in checked studies, under half trace to an unresolved V gene, and the reason for the others is unknown. V, J and clone size are taken as reported in that table, and D and trimming were inferred from the DNA itself. This sample contains 50,000 to 55,000 clones, none of which is a singleton. Clones ranked in the top ten supply 1.8% of the sample.

Sequenced material: peripheral blood mononuclear cells. This sequence originates from a person aged 18 to 70 in good health.

CDR3 DNA, as far as it was read: TGTGCCAGCAGTGTCAGATCAACTAATGAAAAA. Its translation is CASSVRSTNEK. In full, the CDR3 is CASSVRSTNEKLFF. The V and J genes are TRBV2 and TRBJ1-4; the D gene is not confidently resolved. With the read ending 3 residues before the CDR3 end, the germline J gene is used to fill in that end. From the cysteine through the phenylalanine, the CDR3 covers 14 amino acids. Part of the CDR3 DNA is given, 33 bases translated from base 1. Sequences SNHLY (CDR1) and FYNNEI (CDR2) are obtained from the germline V gene. V is shortened by 4 bases, J by 0 bases, and the region joining them spans 6 bases. The reference TRBV2 and TRBJ1-4 proteins fill in what lies around the CDR3, so the full variable domain reads EPEVTQTPSHQVTQMGQEVILRCVPISNHLYFYWYRQILGQKVEFLVSFYNNEISEKSEIFDDQFSVERPDGSNFTLKIRSTKLEDSAMYFCASSVRSTNEKLFFGSGTQLSVL.